The subject of this entry is one T cell receptor beta chain. Its matching antigen is unknown. The entry originates in a study of OX40 agonist ivuxolimab in advanced cancers. The wider study: A male proportion of more than 75% was recorded, with mean age roughly 62 years and range roughly 23 to 85.

The table came from immunoSEQ multiplex PCR; TCRdb's copy has only in-frame clones and leaves some out. The sample has 80,000 or so clones, just under 85% seen once; the top ten hold about 25%. Study observations and caveats: Nonresponders, in some cases, also had low normalized T-cell clonal expansion.

The sequence came from an adult with an advanced solid tumor such as melanoma, head and neck, liver or kidney cancer. Here the sequenced sample was CD4+ or CD8+ T cells sorted from blood, taken in a trial of the OX40 agonist ivuxolimab.

CDR3 residues: CASSWGGKRSGELFF. DNA for the CDR3: TGTGCCAGCTCCTGGGGAGGGAAACGTTCCGGGGAGCTGTTTTTT. The chain couples TRBV19 to TRBJ2-2, with 7 bases identical to TRBD2. This CDR3 has 15 amino acids. With V trimmed by 9 bases and J by 6 bases, 13 bases remained unmatched. Germline-derived CDR1 and CDR2 are LNHDA and SQIVND (reference sequence).